A selection of T cell receptor beta chains follows, all from one sample in a study of T cell responses to AZD1222 COVID-19 vaccine. Profiled with immunoSEQ multiplex PCR; TCRdb holds only in-frame clones, not every one. The sample includes some 130,000 clones, roughly 85% of them seen just once. The sequencing here drew on peripheral blood, taken 28 days after the second dose of the MenACWY control vaccine. The receptor source for this set is an adult who received the MenACWY meningococcal vaccine as a control. Both conserved end residues are part of each CDR3. Each record gives: J gene, clone size, V gene, D gene, CDR3 protein, CDR3 DNA. The D gene is left open where the match is weak. Some rows mark clone size as missing; the rest say once, few, many or name a class of expanded clone.

J gene: TRBJ2-7; clone size: -; V gene: TRBV28; D gene: -; CDR3 protein: CASSLPGTLSSYEQYF; CDR3 DNA: TGTGCCAGCAGTTTACCCGGGACACTCAGCTCCTACGAGCAGTACTTC
J gene: TRBJ1-6; clone size: -; V gene: TRBV19; D gene: -; CDR3 protein: CASSIIGSPLHF; CDR3 DNA: TGTGCCAGTAGTATAATCGGTTCACCCCTCCACTTT
J gene: TRBJ2-3; clone size: -; V gene: TRBV4-3; D gene: -; CDR3 protein: CASSQDAAGGTAGSTDTQYF; CDR3 DNA: TGCGCCAGCAGCCAAGATGCAGCAGGGGGGACGGCAGGGAGCACAGATACGCAGTATTTT
J gene: TRBJ1-2; clone size: -; V gene: TRBV19; D gene: -; CDR3 protein: CASSPDKGRGDGYTF; CDR3 DNA: TGTGCCAGTAGTCCTGACAAGGGGAGAGGTGACGGCTACACCTTC
J gene: TRBJ1-1; clone size: -; V gene: TRBV5-8; D gene: TRBD1; CDR3 protein: CASSLGDRGNTEAFF; CDR3 DNA: TGTGCCAGCAGCTTGGGGGACAGGGGGAACACTGAAGCTTTCTTT
J gene: TRBJ1-6; clone size: -; V gene: TRBV14; D gene: -; CDR3 protein: CASSQVGLGGGSPLHF; CDR3 DNA: TGTGCCAGCAGCCAAGTGGGGCTTGGGGGTGGTTCACCCCTCCACTTT
J gene: TRBJ1-1; clone size: few; V gene: TRBV20-1; D gene: -; CDR3 protein: CSAPAYTEAFF; CDR3 DNA: TGCAGTGCTCCAGCTTACACTGAAGCTTTCTTT
J gene: TRBJ2-5; clone size: -; V gene: TRBV24-1; D gene: -; CDR3 protein: CATSEAAGKETQYF; CDR3 DNA: TGTGCCACCTCGGAGGCCGCAGGGAAGGAGACCCAGTACTTC
J gene: TRBJ1-1; clone size: -; V gene: TRBV7-2; D gene: -; CDR3 protein: CASSLVALNTEAFF; CDR3 DNA: TGTGCCAGCAGCTTAGTGGCCTTAAACACTGAAGCTTTCTTT
J gene: TRBJ2-7; clone size: -; V gene: TRBV11-3; D gene: TRBD2; CDR3 protein: CASSLELAGSYEQYF; CDR3 DNA: TGTGCCAGCAGCTTAGAACTAGCGGGGTCCTACGAGCAGTACTTC
J gene: TRBJ2-5; clone size: -; V gene: TRBV5-1; D gene: TRBD2; CDR3 protein: CASSPGTSGTQETQYF; CDR3 DNA: TGCGCCAGCAGCCCTGGGACTAGCGGTACCCAAGAGACCCAGTACTTC
J gene: TRBJ1-1; clone size: -; V gene: TRBV3-1/TRBV3-2; D gene: -; CDR3 protein: CASSHALWGRYRTEAFF; CDR3 DNA: TGTGCCAGCAGCCATGCCTTGTGGGGCCGGTATAGAACTGAAGCTTTCTTT
J gene: TRBJ1-2; clone size: -; V gene: TRBV6-5; D gene: -; CDR3 protein: CASSYSDSVYGYTF; CDR3 DNA: TGTGCCAGCAGTTACTCGGACAGCGTCTATGGCTACACCTTC
J gene: TRBJ1-5; clone size: -; V gene: TRBV6-1; D gene: -; CDR3 protein: CASSEVGSRAPQHF; CDR3 DNA: TGTGCCAGCAGTGAAGTAGGCAGCAGGGCGCCCCAGCATTTT
J gene: TRBJ1-1; clone size: -; V gene: TRBV19; D gene: -; CDR3 protein: CASSIDGQNTEAFF; CDR3 DNA: TGTGCCAGTAGTATCGACGGACAGAACACTGAAGCTTTCTTT
J gene: TRBJ1-1; clone size: -; V gene: TRBV28; D gene: TRBD1; CDR3 protein: CASRPETGMNTEAFF; CDR3 DNA: TGTGCCAGCAGACCGGAGACAGGGATGAACACTGAAGCTTTCTTT